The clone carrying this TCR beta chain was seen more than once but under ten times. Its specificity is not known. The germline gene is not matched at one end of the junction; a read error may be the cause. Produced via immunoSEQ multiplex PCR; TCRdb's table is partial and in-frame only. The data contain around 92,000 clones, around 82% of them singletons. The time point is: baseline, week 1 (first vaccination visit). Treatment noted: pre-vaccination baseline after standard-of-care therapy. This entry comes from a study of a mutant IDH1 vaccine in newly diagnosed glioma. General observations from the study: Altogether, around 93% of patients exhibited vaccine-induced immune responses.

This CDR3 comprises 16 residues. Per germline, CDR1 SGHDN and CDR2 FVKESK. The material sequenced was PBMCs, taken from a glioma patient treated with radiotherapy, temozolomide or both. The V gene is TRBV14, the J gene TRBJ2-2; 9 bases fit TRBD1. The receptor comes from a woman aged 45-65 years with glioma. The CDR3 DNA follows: TGTGCCAGCAGCCACGTCTCGGACAGGGGACGCCGGGGAGCTGTTTTT. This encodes CASSHVSDRGRRGAVF.